This TCR beta chain was sequenced in a study of T cell repertoires in cytomegalovirus infection. In the case of this clonotype: No antigen is known for it.

TCRdb fed the reads into MiXCR, producing one record per CDR3 protein. The sample yields a few hundred thousand distinct CDR3 sequences, under 45% seen once. The CDR3 sequence is 12 residues long. V gave up 8 bases and J gave up 7 bases; unmatched junction bases: 3. Germline lookup yields CDR1 MNHNS and CDR2 SASEGT. The TCR sequence derives from a human donor in good health (CMV status not recorded). Some clones in this sample may be carry-over from other donors' samples. The chain employs TRBV6-1 and TRBJ2-1; 9 positions match TRBD2. The starting material was cultured PBMCs, obtained from culture after CMV antigen stimulation. CDR3 coding DNA: TGTGCCAGCCGCGGGGGGGCGAATGAGCAGTTCTTC. This sequence encodes CASRGGANEQFF.